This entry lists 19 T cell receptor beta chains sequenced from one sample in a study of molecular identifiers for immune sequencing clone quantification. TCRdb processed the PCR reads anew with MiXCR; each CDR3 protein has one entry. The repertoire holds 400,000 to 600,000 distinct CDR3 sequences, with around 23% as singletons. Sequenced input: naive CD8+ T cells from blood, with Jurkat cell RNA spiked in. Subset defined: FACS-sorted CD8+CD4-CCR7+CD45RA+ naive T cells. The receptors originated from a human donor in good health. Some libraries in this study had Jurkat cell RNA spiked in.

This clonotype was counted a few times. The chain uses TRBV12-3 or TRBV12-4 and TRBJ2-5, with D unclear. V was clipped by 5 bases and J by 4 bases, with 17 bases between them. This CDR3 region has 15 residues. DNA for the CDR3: TGTGCCAGCAGTACTTGGCCTAGGGCACGAGAGACCCAGTACTTC. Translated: CASSTWPRARETQYF.

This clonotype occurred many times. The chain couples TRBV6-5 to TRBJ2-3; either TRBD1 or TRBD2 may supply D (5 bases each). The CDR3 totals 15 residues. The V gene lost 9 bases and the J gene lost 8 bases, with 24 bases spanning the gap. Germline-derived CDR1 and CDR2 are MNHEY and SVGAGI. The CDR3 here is CAREWGSAPVITQYF. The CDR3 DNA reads TGTGCCAGGGAGTGGGGGAGCGCTCCTGTTATTACGCAGTATTTT.

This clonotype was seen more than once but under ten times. The CDR3 DNA sequence: TGTGCCAGCGATATGGGGGAGACTGAAGCTTTCTTT. Translated, it gives CASDMGETEAFF. The chain couples TRBV28 to TRBJ1-1; maybe TRBD1 (5 bases). CDR3 length equals 12 residues. Germline V gene data show CDR1 as MDHEN and CDR2 as SYDVKM. V shed 8 bases and J shed 5 bases, with 12 bases lying between them.

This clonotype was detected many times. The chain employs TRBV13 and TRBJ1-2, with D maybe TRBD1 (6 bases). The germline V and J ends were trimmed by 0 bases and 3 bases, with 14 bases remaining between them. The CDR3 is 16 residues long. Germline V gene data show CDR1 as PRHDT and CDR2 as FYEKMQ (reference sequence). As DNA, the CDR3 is TGTGCCAGCAGCTTAGGATTAACAGGGTTCTACTATGGCTACACCTTC. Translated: CASSLGLTGFYYGYTF.

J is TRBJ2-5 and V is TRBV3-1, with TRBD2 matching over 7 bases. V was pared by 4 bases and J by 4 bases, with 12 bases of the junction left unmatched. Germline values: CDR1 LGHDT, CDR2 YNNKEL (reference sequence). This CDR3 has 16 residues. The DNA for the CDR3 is TGTGCCAGCAGCCCAACCGGGACTATAGAACGAGAGACCCAGTACTTC. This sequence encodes CASSPTGTIERETQYF.

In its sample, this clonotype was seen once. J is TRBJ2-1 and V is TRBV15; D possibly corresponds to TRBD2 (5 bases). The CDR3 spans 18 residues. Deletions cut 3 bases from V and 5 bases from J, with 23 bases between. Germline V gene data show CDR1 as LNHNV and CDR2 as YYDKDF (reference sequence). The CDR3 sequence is CATSSSPADSFPHNEQFF. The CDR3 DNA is TGTGCCACCAGCAGCTCCCCGGCGGACTCGTTCCCCCACAATGAGCAGTTCTTC.

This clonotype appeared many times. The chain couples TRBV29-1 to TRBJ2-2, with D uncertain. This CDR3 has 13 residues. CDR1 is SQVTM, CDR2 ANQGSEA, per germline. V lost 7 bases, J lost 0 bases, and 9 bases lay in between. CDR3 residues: CSAAPSNTGELFF. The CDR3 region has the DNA TGCAGCGCCGCACCCTCGAACACCGGGGAGCTGTTTTTT.

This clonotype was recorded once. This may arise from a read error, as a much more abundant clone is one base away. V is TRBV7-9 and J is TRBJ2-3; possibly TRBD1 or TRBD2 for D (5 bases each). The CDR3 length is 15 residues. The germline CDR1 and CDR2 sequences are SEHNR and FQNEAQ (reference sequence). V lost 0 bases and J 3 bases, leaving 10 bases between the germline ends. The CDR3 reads CASSLAGRETDTQYF. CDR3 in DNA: TGTGCCAGCAGCTTAGCCGGCAGGGAGACAGATACGCAGTATTTT.

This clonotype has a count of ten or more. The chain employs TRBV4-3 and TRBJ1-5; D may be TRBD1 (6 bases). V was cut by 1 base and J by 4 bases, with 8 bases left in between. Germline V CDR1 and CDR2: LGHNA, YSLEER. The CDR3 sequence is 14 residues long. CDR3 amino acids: CASSQGTANQPQHF. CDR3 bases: TGCGCCAGCAGCCAAGGGACAGCAAATCAGCCCCAGCATTTT.

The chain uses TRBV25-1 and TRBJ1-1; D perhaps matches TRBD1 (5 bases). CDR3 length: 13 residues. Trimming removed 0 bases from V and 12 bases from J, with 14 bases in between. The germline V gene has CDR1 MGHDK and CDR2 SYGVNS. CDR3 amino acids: CASSEYKDNKTFF. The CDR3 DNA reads TGTGCCAGCAGTGAATACAAGGACAACAAAACTTTCTTT.

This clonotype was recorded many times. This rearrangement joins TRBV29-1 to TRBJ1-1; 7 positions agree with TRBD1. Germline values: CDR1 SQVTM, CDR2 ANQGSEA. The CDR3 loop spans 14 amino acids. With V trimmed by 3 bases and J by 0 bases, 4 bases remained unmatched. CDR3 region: CSVEGTVVNTEAFF. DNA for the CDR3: TGCAGCGTTGAGGGGACAGTCGTGAACACTGAAGCTTTCTTT. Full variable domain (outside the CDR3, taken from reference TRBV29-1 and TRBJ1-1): SAVISQKPSRDICQRGTSLTIQCQVDSQVTMMFWYRQQPGQSLTLIATANQGSEATYESGFVIDKFPISRPNLTFSTLTVSNMSPEDSSIYLCSVEGTVVNTEAFFGQGTRLTVV.

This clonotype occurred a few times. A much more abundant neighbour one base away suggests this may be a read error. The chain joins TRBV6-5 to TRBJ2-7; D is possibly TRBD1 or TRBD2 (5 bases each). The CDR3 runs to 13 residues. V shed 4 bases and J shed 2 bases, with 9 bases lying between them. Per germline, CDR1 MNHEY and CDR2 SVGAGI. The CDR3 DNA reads TGTGCCAGCAGTTTACTAGGGGCCTACGAGCAGTACTTC. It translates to CASSLLGAYEQYF.

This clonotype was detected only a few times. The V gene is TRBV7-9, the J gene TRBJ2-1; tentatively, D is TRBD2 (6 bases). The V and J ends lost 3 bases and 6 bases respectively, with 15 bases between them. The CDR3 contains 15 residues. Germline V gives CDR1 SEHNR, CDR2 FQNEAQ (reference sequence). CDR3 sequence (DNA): TGTGCCAGCAGCTTTCCGGGAGCGGTCGGCAATGAGCAGTTCTTC. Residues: CASSFPGAVGNEQFF.

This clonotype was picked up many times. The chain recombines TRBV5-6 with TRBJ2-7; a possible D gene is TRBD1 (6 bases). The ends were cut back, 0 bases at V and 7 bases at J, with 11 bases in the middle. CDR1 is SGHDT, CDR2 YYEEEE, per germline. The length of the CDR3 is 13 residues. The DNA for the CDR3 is TGTGCCAGCAGCTTGGGGGGGCCTGTGGAGCAGTACTTC. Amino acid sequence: CASSLGGPVEQYF.

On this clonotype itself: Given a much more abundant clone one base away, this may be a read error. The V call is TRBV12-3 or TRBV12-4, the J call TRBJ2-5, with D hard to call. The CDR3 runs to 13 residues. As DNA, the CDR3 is TGTGCCAACAGTTCCGGAACGCCGGAGACCCAGTACTTC. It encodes CANSSGTPETQYF.

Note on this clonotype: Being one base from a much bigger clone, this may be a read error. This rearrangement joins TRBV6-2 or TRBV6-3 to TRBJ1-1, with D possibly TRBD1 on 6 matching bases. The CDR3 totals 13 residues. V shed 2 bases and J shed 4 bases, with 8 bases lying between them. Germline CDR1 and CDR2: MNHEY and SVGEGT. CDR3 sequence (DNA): TGTGCCAGCAGTTACGGGGGGCTCACTGAAGCTTTCTTT. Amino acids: CASSYGGLTEAFF.

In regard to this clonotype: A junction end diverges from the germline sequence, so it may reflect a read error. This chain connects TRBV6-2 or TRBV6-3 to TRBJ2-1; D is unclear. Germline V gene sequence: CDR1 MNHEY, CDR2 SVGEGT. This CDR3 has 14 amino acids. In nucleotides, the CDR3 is TGTGCCAGCAGTTACGCAGGATCCTACAATGCGCAGTTCTTC. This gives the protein CASSYAGSYNAQFF.

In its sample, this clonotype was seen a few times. CDR3 in amino acids: CASSAVDNQPQHF. The CDR3 nucleotides read TGTGCCAGCAGCGCTGTGGATAATCAGCCCCAGCATTTT. J is TRBJ1-5 and V is TRBV7-2, with no clear D. V lost 5 bases and J lost 4, with 9 bases in between. Germline values: CDR1 SGHTA, CDR2 FQGNSA. This CDR3 is 13 amino acids long.

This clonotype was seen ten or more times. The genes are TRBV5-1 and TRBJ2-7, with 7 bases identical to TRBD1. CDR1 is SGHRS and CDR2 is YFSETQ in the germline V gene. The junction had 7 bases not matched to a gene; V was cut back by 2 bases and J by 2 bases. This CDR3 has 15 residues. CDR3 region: CASSLWTGGTYEQYF. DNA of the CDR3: TGCGCCAGCAGCTTATGGACAGGAGGTACCTACGAGCAGTACTTC.